The next 5 T cell receptor beta chains were all read from a single sample in a study of CXCR3-negative and CXCR3-positive naive CD8 T cells. UMI labels and 5' RACE were used to prepare the TRB cDNA libraries. TCRdb re-called the 5' RACE reads and catalogs CDR3 proteins one per entry, DNA excluded. Recorded for this sample: about 24,000 distinct CDR3 sequences. Material: naive CXCR3- CD8+ T cells from blood. Indicated subset: CD45RO-CCR7+CD27+CD95- naive CD8+ T cells lacking CXCR3 (TNR3-). The receptors stem from a human donor in good health. Some clones in this sample may be carry-over from other donors' samples.

The chain links TRBV28 to TRBJ2-1; TCRdb names TRBD1, which stays unverified in the absence of DNA. The V gene's germline CDR1 is MDHEN and CDR2 SYDVKM. The CDR3 contains 16 residues. CDR3 sequence reads: CASSFYREMSTNEQFF. Full variable domain (outside the CDR3, taken from reference TRBV28 and TRBJ2-1): DVKVTQSSRYLVKRTGEKVFLECVQDMDHENMFWYRQDPGLGLRLIYFSYDVKMKEKGDIPEGYSVSREKKERFSLILESASTNQTSMYLCASSFYREMSTNEQFFGPGTRLTVL.

The chain is built from TRBV12-3 or TRBV12-4 and TRBJ1-1; TCRdb calls TRBD1, which cannot be checked without DNA. The CDR3 runs to 15 residues. The CDR3 protein is CASSLETGKNTEAFF.

This clonotype is called medium-sized based on its frequency. The CDR3 protein is CASSQGRLAGAYNEQFF. This chain connects TRBV4-3 to TRBJ2-1; no DNA is available, so the TRBD2 call from TCRdb remains unchecked. Germline CDR1 and CDR2: LGHNA and YSLEER. There are 17 residues in the CDR3.

This chain uses TRBV6-4 with TRBJ2-7. The germline gives CDR1 MRHNA, CDR2 SNTAGT. The length of the CDR3 is 15 residues. The CDR3 loop reads CASSEQPNLSYEQYF.

This rearrangement joins TRBV6-5 to TRBJ2-1. This CDR3 spans 13 amino acids. Per germline, CDR1 MNHEY and CDR2 SVGAGI. The CDR3 reads CASSYTTGNEQFF.